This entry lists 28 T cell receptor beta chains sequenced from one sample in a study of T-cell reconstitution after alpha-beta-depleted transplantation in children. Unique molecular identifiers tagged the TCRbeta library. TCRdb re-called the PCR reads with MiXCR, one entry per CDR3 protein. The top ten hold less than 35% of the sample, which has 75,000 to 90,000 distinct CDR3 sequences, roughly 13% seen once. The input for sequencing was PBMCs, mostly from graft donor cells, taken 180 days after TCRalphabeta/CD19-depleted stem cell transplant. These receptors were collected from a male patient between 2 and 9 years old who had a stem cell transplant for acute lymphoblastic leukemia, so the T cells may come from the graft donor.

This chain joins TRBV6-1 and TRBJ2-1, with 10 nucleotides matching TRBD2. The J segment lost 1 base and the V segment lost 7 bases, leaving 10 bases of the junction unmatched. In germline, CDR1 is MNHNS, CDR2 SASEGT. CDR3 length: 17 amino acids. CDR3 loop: CASKNSGGLRSYNEQFF. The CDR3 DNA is TGTGCCAGCAAAAATAGCGGGGGGCTCCGTTCCTACAATGAGCAGTTCTTC.

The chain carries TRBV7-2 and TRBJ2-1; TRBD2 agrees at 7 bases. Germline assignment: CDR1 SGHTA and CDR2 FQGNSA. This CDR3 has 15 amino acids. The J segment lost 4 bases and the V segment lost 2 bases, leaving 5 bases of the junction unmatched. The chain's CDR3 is CASSLRGGGYNEQFF. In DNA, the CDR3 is TGTGCCAGCAGCTTACGCGGGGGAGGGTACAATGAGCAGTTCTTC.

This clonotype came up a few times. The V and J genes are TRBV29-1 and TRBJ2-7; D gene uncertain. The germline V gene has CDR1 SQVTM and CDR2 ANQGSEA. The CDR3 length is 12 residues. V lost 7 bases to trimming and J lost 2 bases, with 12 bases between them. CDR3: CSAVWQPYEQYF. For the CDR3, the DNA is TGCAGCGCTGTCTGGCAGCCCTACGAGCAGTACTTC.

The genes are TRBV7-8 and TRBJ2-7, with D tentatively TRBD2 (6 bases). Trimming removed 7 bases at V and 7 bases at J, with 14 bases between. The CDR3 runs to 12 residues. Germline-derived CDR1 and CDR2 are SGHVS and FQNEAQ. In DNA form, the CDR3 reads TGTGCCAGCAACCCGTTTGGGAGGGAGCAGTACTTC. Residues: CASNPFGREQYF.

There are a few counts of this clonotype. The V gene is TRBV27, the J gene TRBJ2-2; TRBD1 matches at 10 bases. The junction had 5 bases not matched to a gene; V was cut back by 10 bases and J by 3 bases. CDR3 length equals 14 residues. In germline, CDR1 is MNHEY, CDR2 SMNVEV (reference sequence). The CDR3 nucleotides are TGTGCCATCCGGGACAGGGGATACACCGGGGAGCTGTTTTTT. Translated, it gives CAIRDRGYTGELFF.

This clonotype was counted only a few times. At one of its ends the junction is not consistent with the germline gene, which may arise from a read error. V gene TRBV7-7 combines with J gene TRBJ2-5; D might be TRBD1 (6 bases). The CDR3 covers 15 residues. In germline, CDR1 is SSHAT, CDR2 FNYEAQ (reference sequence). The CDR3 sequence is CASSFRQGYQETQYF. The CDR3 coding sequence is TGTGCTAGCAGCTTCAGGCAGGGGTACCAAGAGACCCAGTACTTC.

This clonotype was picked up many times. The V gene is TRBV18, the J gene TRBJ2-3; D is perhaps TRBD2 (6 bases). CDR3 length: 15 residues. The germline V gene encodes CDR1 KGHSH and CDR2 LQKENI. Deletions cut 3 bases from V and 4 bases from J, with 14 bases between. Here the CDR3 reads CASSPLMGGPDTQYF. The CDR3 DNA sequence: TGTGCCAGCTCACCCCTCATGGGAGGTCCAGATACGCAGTATTTT.

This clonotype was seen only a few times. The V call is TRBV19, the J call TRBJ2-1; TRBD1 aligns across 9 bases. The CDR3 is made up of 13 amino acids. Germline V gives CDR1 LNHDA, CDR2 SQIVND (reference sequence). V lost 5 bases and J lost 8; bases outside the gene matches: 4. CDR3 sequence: CASSVDRGDEQFF. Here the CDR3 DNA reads TGTGCCAGTAGTGTGGACAGGGGCGATGAGCAGTTCTTC.

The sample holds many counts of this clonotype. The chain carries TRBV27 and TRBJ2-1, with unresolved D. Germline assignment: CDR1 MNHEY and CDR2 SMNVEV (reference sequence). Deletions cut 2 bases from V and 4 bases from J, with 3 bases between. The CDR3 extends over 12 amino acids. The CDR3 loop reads CASSLGYNEQFF. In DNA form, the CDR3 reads TGTGCCAGCAGTTTAGGTTACAATGAGCAGTTCTTC.

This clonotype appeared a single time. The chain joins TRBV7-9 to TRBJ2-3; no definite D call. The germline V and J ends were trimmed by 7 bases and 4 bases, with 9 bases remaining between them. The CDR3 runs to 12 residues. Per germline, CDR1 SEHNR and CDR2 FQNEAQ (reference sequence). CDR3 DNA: TGTGCCAGCACCCAAGGAGCAGATACGCAGTATTTT. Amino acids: CASTQGADTQYF.

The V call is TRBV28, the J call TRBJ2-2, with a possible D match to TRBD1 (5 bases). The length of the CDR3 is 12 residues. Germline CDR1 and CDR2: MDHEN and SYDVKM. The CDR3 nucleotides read TGTGCTTCTAGAAGGGGTTCTTGGGAGCTGTTTTTT. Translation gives CASRRGSWELFF. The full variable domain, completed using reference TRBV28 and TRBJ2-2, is DVKVTQSSRYLVKRTGEKVFLECVQDMDHENMFWYRQDPGLGLRLIYFSYDVKMKEKGDIPEGYSVSREKKERFSLILESASTNQTSMYLCASRRGSWELFFGEGSRLTVL.

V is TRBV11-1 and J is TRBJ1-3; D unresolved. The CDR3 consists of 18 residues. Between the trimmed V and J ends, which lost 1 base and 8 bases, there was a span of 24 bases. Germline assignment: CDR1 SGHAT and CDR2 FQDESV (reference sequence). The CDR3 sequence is CASSLGRKGPPFWDTIYF. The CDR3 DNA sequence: TGTGCCAGCAGCTTAGGCCGGAAGGGCCCCCCTTTCTGGGACACCATATATTTT.

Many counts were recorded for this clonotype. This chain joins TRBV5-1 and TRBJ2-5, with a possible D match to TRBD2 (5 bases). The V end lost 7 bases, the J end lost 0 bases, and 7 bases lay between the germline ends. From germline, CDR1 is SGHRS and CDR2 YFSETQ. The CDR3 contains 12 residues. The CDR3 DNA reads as TGCGCCAGCTGGGAGTACCAAGAGACCCAGTACTTC. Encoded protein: CASWEYQETQYF.

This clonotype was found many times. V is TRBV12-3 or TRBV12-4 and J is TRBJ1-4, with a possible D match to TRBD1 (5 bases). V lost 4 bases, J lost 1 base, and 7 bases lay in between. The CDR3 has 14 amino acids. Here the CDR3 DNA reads TGTGCCAGCAGTTGGGGGGGAACTAATGAAAAACTGTTTTTT. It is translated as CASSWGGTNEKLFF.

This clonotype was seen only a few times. The CDR3 sequence is CASSRTSSYNSPLHF. DNA of the CDR3: TGCGCCAGCAGCCGGACATCCTCCTATAATTCACCCCTCCACTTT. The gene calls are TRBV5-1 and TRBJ1-6; D is possibly TRBD1 (5 bases). There are 15 residues in the CDR3. V lost 4 bases and J 0 bases, leaving 8 bases between the germline ends. CDR1 and CDR2 from the germline V gene are SGHRS and YFSETQ.

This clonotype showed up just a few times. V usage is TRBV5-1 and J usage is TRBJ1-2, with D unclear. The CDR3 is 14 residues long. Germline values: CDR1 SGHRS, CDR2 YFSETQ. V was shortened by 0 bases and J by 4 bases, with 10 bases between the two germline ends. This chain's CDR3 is CASSLASLGYGYTF. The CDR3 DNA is TGCGCCAGCAGCTTGGCCAGTCTGGGCTATGGCTACACCTTC.

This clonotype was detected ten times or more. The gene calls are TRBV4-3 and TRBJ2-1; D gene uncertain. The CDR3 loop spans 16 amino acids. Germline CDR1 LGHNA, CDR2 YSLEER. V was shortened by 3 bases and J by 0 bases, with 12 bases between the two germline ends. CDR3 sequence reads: CASSQGSPSSYNEQFF. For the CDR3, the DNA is TGCGCCAGCAGCCAGGGAAGTCCGAGCTCCTACAATGAGCAGTTCTTC.

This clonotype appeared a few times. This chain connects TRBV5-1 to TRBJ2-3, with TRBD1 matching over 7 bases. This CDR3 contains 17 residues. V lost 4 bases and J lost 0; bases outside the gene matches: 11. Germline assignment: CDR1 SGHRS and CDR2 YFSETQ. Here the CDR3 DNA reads TGCGCCAGCAGCGCTTCAGGGAAGGGGGCCAGCACAGATACGCAGTATTTT. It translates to CASSASGKGASTDTQYF. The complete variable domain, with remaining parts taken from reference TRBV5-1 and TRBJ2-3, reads KAGVTQTPRYLIKTRGQQVTLSCSPISGHRSVSWYQQTPGQGLQFLFEYFSETQRNKGNFPGRFSGRQFSNSRSEMNVSTLELGDSALYLCASSASGKGASTDTQYFGPGTRLTVL.

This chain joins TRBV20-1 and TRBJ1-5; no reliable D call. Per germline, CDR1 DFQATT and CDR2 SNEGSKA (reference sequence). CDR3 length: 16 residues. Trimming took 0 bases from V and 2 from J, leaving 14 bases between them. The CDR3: CSARDEARRGNQPQHF. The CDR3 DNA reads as TGCAGTGCTAGAGATGAGGCTCGGCGGGGCAATCAGCCCCAGCATTTT.

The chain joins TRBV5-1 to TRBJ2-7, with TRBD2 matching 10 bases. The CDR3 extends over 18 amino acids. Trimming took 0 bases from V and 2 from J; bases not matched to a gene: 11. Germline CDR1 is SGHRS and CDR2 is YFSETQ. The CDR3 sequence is CASSLVPLTGLATYEQYF. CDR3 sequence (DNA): TGCGCCAGCAGCTTGGTCCCTCTGACGGGACTAGCGACCTACGAGCAGTACTTC.

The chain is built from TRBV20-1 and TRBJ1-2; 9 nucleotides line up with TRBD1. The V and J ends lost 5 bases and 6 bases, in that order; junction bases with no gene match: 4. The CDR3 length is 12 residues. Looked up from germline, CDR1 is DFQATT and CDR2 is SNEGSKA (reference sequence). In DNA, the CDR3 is TGCAGTGCTCGGACAGGGGTTGATGGCTACACCTTC. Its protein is CSARTGVDGYTF.

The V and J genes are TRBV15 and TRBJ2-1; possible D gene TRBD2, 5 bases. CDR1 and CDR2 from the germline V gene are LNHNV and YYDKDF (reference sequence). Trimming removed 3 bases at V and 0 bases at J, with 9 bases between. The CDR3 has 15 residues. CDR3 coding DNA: TGTGCCACCAGCAGCCACAGCGGCTCCTACAATGAGCAGTTCTTC. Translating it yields CATSSHSGSYNEQFF.

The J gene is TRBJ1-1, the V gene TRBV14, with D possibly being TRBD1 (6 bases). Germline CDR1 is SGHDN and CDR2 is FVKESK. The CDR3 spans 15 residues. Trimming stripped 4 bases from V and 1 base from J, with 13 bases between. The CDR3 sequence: CASSRGGARNTEAFF. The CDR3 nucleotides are TGTGCCAGCAGCCGCGGGGGGGCGCGGAACACTGAAGCTTTCTTT.

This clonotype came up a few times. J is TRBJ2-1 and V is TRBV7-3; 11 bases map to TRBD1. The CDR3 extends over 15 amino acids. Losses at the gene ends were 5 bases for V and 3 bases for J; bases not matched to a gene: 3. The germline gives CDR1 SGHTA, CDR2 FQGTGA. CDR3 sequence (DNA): TGTGCCAGCAGCCCCGGGACAGGGGGCTACAATGAGCAGTTCTTC. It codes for CASSPGTGGYNEQFF.

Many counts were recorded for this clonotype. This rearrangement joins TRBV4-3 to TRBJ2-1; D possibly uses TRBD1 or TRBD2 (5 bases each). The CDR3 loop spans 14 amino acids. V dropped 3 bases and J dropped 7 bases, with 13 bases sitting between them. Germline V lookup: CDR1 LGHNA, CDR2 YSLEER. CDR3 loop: CASSQLEGSNEQFF. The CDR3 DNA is TGCGCCAGCAGCCAGCTTGAGGGGAGTAATGAGCAGTTCTTC.

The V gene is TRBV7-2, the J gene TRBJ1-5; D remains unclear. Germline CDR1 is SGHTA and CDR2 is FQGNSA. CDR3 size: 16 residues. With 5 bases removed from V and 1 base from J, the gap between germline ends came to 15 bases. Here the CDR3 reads CASSTQFDTSNQPQHF. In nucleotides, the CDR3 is TGTGCCAGCAGCACCCAGTTTGACACCAGCAATCAGCCCCAGCATTTT. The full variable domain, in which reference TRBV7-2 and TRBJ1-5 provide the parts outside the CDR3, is GAGVSQSPSNKVTEKGKDVELRCDPISGHTALYWYRQSLGQGLEFLIYFQGNSAPDKSGLPSDRFSAERTGGSVSTLTIQRTQQEDSAVYLCASSTQFDTSNQPQHFGDGTRLSIL.

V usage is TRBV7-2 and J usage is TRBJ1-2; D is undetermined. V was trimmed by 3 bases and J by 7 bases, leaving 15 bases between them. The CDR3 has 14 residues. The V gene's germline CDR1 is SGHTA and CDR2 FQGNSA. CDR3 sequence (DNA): TGTGCCAGCAGCTTGATATGGAGAGAGGTTGGCTACACCTTC. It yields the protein CASSLIWREVGYTF.

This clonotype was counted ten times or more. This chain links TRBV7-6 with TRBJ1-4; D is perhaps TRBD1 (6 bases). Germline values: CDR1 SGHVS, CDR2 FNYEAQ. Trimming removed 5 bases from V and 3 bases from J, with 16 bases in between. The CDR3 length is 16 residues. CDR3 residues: CASSNSRQASNEKLFF. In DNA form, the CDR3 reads TGTGCCAGCAGCAATTCGAGACAGGCCTCTAATGAAAAACTGTTTTTT.